Following are 8 T cell receptor beta chains from one sample sequenced in a study of T cell repertoires and HLA-DP antigens. TCRdb's table, derived via immunoSEQ multiplex PCR, lists solely in-frame clones and lacks some. The sample holds about 73,000 clones, about four fifths seen once. Their specific antigens are unknown. Sequenced: CD4+ T cells from PBMCs. Receptors originate from a man in his fifties or sixties in good health and CMV-seronegative.

The chain employs TRBV18 and TRBJ1-3; a possible D gene is TRBD1 (6 bases). The V gene lost 1 base and the J gene lost 0 bases, with 19 bases spanning the gap. This CDR3 contains 19 residues. Germline CDR1 is KGHSH and CDR2 is LQKENI. DNA of the CDR3: TGTGCCAGCTCACCACGGGGGACAACCTCACTTTTCTCTGGAAACACCATATATTTT. Its protein is CASSPRGTTSLFSGNTIYF.

This sequence joins TRBV7-2 and TRBJ2-5; D unclear. Germline CDR1 and CDR2: SGHTA and FQGNSA. With 4 bases removed from V and 5 bases from J, the gap between germline ends came to 11 bases. The CDR3 runs 13 residues. The CDR3 coding sequence is TGTGCCAGCAGCTGGACCCATGGGGAGACCCAGTACTTC. Protein sequence: CASSWTHGETQYF.

The CDR3 nucleotides are TGTGCCAGCAGCCGTGGGACGGACGGACTAGCGACCACCGGGGAGCTGTTTTTT. Protein sequence: CASSRGTDGLATTGELFF. The chain couples TRBV5-5 to TRBJ2-2, with 9 bases matching TRBD2. V gave up 4 bases and J gave up 4 bases; unmatched junction bases: 14. CDR1 and CDR2 (germline): SGHKS, YYEKEE (reference sequence). The CDR3 runs 18 residues.

This clone appeared a single time. The V call is TRBV7-8, the J call TRBJ2-1, with D perhaps matching TRBD2 (5 bases). Germline-derived CDR1 and CDR2 are SGHVS and FQNEAQ. This CDR3 contains 13 residues. V dropped 5 bases and J dropped 5 bases, with 10 bases sitting between them. CDR3 sequence reads: CASSRKRDNEQFF. Here the CDR3 DNA reads TGTGCCAGCAGCCGAAAGAGGGACAATGAGCAGTTCTTC.

This chain uses TRBV7-9 with TRBJ1-2; maybe TRBD1 (5 bases). Germline loops: CDR1 SEHNR, CDR2 FQNEAQ (reference sequence). Trimming took off 3 bases at V and 7 bases at J, with 15 bases between the two ends. The CDR3 covers 14 residues. DNA of the CDR3: TGTGCCAGCAGCTTCCCGACGGACACAGGTGGCTACACCTTC. Encoded protein: CASSFPTDTGGYTF.

The table lists this clone with a few counts. The V and J genes are TRBV7-2 and TRBJ1-2, with 10 bases that match TRBD1. V gave up 4 bases and J gave up 2 bases; unmatched junction bases: 7. CDR3 length equals 16 residues. CDR1 and CDR2 (germline): SGHTA, FQGNSA. CDR3 amino acids: CASSSGDRGQNYGYTF. CDR3 nucleotides: TGTGCCAGCAGCTCAGGGGACAGGGGACAGAACTATGGCTACACCTTC.

The V call is TRBV25-1, the J call TRBJ2-2, with TRBD2 identical over 8 bases. The CDR3 length is 16 residues. The ends lost 0 bases at V and 3 bases at J; junction bases unmatched: 3. Germline V gene data show CDR1 as MGHDK and CDR2 as SYGVNS. As DNA, the CDR3 is TGTGCCAGCAGTGAATACGGGAGGGCCGACACCGGGGAGCTGTTTTTT. Encoded protein: CASSEYGRADTGELFF.

This chain connects TRBV7-2 to TRBJ1-1, with no clear D. This CDR3 spans 13 amino acids. Germline V gene sequence: CDR1 SGHTA, CDR2 FQGNSA. Trimming removed 4 bases at V and 3 bases at J, with 9 bases between. The CDR3 here is CASSYRRDTEAFF. Written as DNA, the CDR3 is TGTGCCAGCAGCTACCGACGGGACACTGAAGCTTTCTTT.